This T cell receptor beta chain was observed in a study of blood T cells in healthy people across ages. A second PCR, run for roughly 7 to 12 cycles, used a sample-barcoded 5' primer plus a J-beta primer mix. Each cDNA molecule received a tag from a template-switch adaptor that had 12 random nucleotides. At least 3 million CDR3-containing paired-end reads were obtained per sample. MiXCR, applied by TCRdb to the 5' RACE reads, yields one record per CDR3 protein. The table has about 670,000 distinct CDR3 sequences, about 43% seen once; the top ten hold around 30%. Turning to this clonotype: Germline and junction disagree at one end, which may indicate a read error.

Donation came from healthy Caucasian individuals in Russia who were aged 6 to 90. CDR1 is LGHNA, CDR2 YSLEER, per germline. This CDR3 contains 13 residues. Sequenced sample: blood. The V and J genes are TRBV4-3 and TRBJ2-3; D unresolved. This clonotype was sampled from an elderly man in good health. The CDR3 nucleotides read TGCGCCAGGAGCCAAGCGTCCTCAGATACGCAGTATTTT. Translating it yields CARSQASSDTQYF.